This T cell receptor (beta chain) is drawn from a study of cytomegalovirus exposure and HLA in healthy donors. Germline V CDR1 and CDR2: SGHVS, FNYEAQ. CDR3 length: 16 amino acids. The study ran its PCR with 60 Vbeta and 13 Jbeta primers. Here immunoSEQ multiplex PCR was the method, and the copy in TCRdb shows in-frame clones only, minus some. In the table there are tens of thousands of clones, approximately 84% of which are singletons. Points on this clone: Its ends do not fully match the called genes, so a read error is possible.

The receptor's source is a man younger than 35 in good health and CMV-seronegative. The chain couples TRBV7-6 to TRBJ2-5; TRBD1 matches at 7 bases. Sequencing was performed on PBMCs. CDR3 in DNA: TGTGCCAGCACCTTACGACAGGGTGGTCGCATGGGGACCCAGTACTTC. Protein sequence: CASTLRQGGRMGTQYF.